This TCR beta chain was observed in a study of blood T cells in healthy people across ages (dated by TCRdb to the mid-2010s). About the study as a whole: Template switching captured roughly one uniquely barcoded TCR beta cDNA molecule per two T cells in model experiments. The study measured age-related changes in TCR beta repertoire diversity using deep sequencing normalized with unique cDNA molecular identifiers. Four age groups were formed from the donors: young (average roughly 15 years), middle-aged (around 39), aged (more than 55) and long-lived (roughly 81). Donors of different ages were randomly distributed across sequencing lanes to avoid experimental bias. Using the same blood draw, the study looked at two additional independent replicas of 1 million unique cDNA reads for two donors, one aged 18 to 30 and the other aged 80 or older. Points the paper makes about the study in general: The percentage of naive T cells measured by flow cytometry correlated strongly with observed TCR beta diversity. Since profiling was done on bulk unsorted PBMCs, naive and antigen-experienced compartments could not be conclusively compared. Estimates of total diversity based on one million sequenced T cells were considered lower bounds and underestimates. As age increased, observed TCR beta diversity per million T cells dropped in a roughly linear way, and a significant reduction was already evident by age 40. Donor CMV infection status was unknown, potentially confounding age-related changes in expanded clonotypes. Compared with the aged group, the long-lived group had more naive CD4+ T cells, fewer expanded clones and increased TCR diversity, suggesting age selection.

The donors were around 39 Caucasian individuals from Russia, aged roughly 6 to 100 years, who were systemically healthy. Around 10 milliliters of peripheral blood were collected from each donor into EDTA-treated Vacutainer tubes. PBMCs were isolated by Ficoll-Paque density-gradient centrifugation, with at least 6 million obtained per sample. Total RNA, at least 5.5 micrograms per sample, was extracted from PBMCs with Trizol reagent. Naive CD45RAhigh/CD27high T cell percentages were measured by flow cytometry on a PBMC aliquot from every donor. In the case of this clonotype: Which antigen it targets is not known. Nothing much larger sits one base from this clone, and base qualities are not available.

The library was produced with 5' RACE. Instrument used: Illumina HiSeq 2500. The second PCR ran for about 7 to 11 cycles and used a J-beta primer mix along with a sample-barcoded 5' primer. A template-switch 5' adaptor carrying 12 random nucleotides introduced a unique molecular identifier onto each TCR beta cDNA molecule. Each sample yielded at least 2.5 million CDR3-containing paired-end reads. First-strand cDNA synthesis was performed from all RNA using the Mint cDNA synthesis kit, with priming by a TRBC-specific oligonucleotide. All cDNA was treated with uracil-DNA glycosylase and then went through a first 18-cycle PCR with the universal primers M1SS and BC2_uni_R. The authors processed their data as follows. For normalization, 1 million high-quality reads were randomly selected from each sample, with every read carrying a distinct molecular identifier. Reads with shared molecular identifiers were discarded instead of being binned into consensus sequences. CDR3 identification, clonotype clustering and error correction used MiTCR with a Q25 quality threshold and the strictest error-elimination algorithm. A nonparametric unseen species model with Euler transformation was used to estimate a lower bound on total TCR beta diversity. The public reads were reprocessed in TCRdb via fastp at Q25 and MiXCR, keeping in-frame beta chains. A single entry per CDR3 protein holds the most common genes and DNA from its merged rows. These V and J calls rely on TCRdb rather than the paper's analysis. The sample records 650,000 to 800,000 distinct CDR3 sequences, about 42% of which are singletons. The leading ten clones occupy roughly 18% of the sample.

The TCR comes from a man aged 55 to 70 in good health. Sequencing was done on a sample of blood.

The sequenced DNA is TGTGCCAGCAGTAGAGGACAGGTGAGGTACGAGCAGTACTTC. This translates into CASSRGQVRYEQYF. Recombination linked TRBV12-3 or TRBV12-4 to TRBJ2-7; 7 central bases correspond to TRBD1. From the cysteine up to the phenylalanine, the CDR3 has a length of 14 residues. Only the CDR3 portion is preserved as DNA: 42 bases, with reading frame beginning at the first base. The germline V end is reduced by 5 bases and the J end by 4 bases; junction bases left unmatched: 8.